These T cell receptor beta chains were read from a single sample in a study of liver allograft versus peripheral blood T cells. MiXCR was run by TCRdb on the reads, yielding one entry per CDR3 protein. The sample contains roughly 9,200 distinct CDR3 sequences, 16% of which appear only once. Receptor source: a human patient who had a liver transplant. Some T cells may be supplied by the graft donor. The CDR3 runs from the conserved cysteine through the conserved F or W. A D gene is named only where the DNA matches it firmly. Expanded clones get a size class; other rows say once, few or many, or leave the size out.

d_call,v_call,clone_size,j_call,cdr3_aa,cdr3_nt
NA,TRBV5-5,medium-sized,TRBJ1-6,CASSFVAFYLSPLHF,TGTGCCAGCAGCTTTGTAGCCTTTTATTTGTCACCCCTCCACTTT
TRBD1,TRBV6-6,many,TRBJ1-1,CASSPGGLNTEAFF,TGTGCCAGCAGCCCAGGGGGTTTGAACACTGAAGCTTTCTTT
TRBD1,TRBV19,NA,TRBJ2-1,CATARDRGLNEQFF,TGTGCCACTGCCCGGGACAGGGGGTTGAATGAGCAGTTCTTC
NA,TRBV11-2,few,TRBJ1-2,CASSSNLRTGKRKGYTF,TGTGCCAGCAGCTCCAACTTACGTACAGGGAAAAGGAAGGGCTACACCTTC
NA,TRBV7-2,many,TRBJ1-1,CASSFRGPEAFF,TGTGCCAGCAGCTTCAGGGGCCCTGAAGCTTTCTTT
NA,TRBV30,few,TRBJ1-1,CAWSRQSNTEAFF,TGTGCCTGGAGTAGGCAGTCCAACACTGAAGCTTTCTTT
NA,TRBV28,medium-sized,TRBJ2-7,CASSLVGRSYEQYF,TGTGCCAGCAGTTTAGTGGGCAGGTCCTACGAGCAGTACTTC
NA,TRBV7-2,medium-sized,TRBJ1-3,CASTKTGGSGNTIYF,TGTGCCAGCACCAAGACAGGCGGATCTGGAAACACCATATATTTT
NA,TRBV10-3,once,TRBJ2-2,CAISDLTGATGELFF,TGTGCCATCAGTGACCTTACGGGGGCAACCGGGGAGCTGTTTTTT
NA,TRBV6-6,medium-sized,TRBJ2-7,CASSYPLSADSYEQYF,TGTGCCAGCAGTTACCCCTTAAGTGCGGATTCTTACGAGCAGTACTTC
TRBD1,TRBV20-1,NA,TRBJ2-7,CSARSDTGGSREQCF,TGCAGTGCTAGATCTGATACAGGGGGCTCGCGCGAGCAGTGCTTC
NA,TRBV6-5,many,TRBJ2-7,CASGVGARMNEQYF,TGTGCCAGCGGGGTAGGGGCAAGAATGAACGAGCAGTACTTC
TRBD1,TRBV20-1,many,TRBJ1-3,CSARGTGRNTIYF,TGCAGTGCTAGGGGGACAGGGAGAAACACCATATATTTT
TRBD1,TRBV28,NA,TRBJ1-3,CASSLATGDTIYF,TGTGCCAGCAGTTTGGCGACAGGGGACACCATATATTTT
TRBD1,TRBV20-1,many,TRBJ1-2,CSASQGDRPTF,TGCAGTGCTTCGCAAGGGGACAGACCCACCTTC
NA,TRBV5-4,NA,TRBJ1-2,CASSPPDSPWGYTF,TGTGCCAGCAGCCCACCGGACAGTCCATGGGGCTACACCTTC
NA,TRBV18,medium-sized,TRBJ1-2,CASSPRPGSPMWGTF,TGTGCCAGCTCACCACGACCGGGGTCCCCTATGTGGGGCACCTTC
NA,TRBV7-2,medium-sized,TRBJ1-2,CASSLVAAYGYTF,TGTGCCAGCAGCTTAGTCGCTGCCTATGGCTACACCTTC
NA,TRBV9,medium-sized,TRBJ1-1,CASRGGGPWEGNTEAFF,TGTGCCAGCAGAGGGGGAGGACCCTGGGAAGGGAACACTGAAGCTTTCTTT
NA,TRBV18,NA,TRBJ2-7,CVSSPLPFGQTYERYF,TGTGTCAGCTCACCGTTGCCCTTTGGACAAACCTACGAGCGGTACTTC
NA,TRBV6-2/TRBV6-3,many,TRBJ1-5,CASSYGSKGTGQPQHF,TGTGCCAGCAGTTACGGGTCAAAGGGAACGGGTCAGCCCCAGCATTTT
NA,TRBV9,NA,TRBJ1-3,CASSVGQSSGNTIYF,TGTGCCAGCAGCGTAGGACAGTCCTCTGGAAACACCATATATTTT
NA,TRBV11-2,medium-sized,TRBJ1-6,CASSSTGSGTSNSPLHF,TGTGCCAGCAGCTCCACGGGGTCCGGGACGTCAAATTCACCCCTCCACTTT
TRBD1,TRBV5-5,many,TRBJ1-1,CASSSGQGAEAFF,TGTGCCAGCAGCTCGGGACAGGGCGCTGAAGCTTTCTTT
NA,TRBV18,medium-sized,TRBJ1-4,CASSPTKVNEKLFF,TGTGCCAGCTCACCCACTAAGGTTAATGAAAAACTGTTTTTT
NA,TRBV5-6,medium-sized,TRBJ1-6,CASSLGGPLGSPLHF,TGTGCCAGCAGCTTGGGGGGTCCCTTAGGGTCACCCCTCCACTTT
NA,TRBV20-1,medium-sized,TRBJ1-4,CSARSQATTNEKLFF,TGCAGTGCTAGATCCCAGGCTACAACTAATGAAAAACTGTTTTTT
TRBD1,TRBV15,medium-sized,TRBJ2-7,CATSRDSPALGAGGSYEQYF,TGTGCCACCAGCAGAGATTCTCCGGCGTTAGGGGCAGGGGGCAGTTACGAGCAGTACTTC
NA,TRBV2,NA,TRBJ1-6,CASSGGFGGYSPLHF,TGTGCCAGCAGTGGAGGGTTCGGGGGATATTCACCCCTCCACTTT
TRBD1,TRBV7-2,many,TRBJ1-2,CASSSGTGGRRSYTF,TGTGCCAGCAGCTCCGGGACAGGGGGCCGGAGGAGCTACACCTTC
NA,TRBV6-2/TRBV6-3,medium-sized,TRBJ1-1,CASRKGALVTEAFF,TGTGCCAGCAGAAAAGGGGCGTTGGTCACTGAAGCTTTCTTT
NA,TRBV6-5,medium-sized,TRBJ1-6,CASSYRAGRTNNSPLHF,TGTGCCAGCAGTTACAGGGCCGGGAGAACCAATAATTCACCCCTCCACTTT
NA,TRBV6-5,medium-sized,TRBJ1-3,CASSFGQPGSGNTIYF,TGTGCCAGCAGTTTCGGACAACCGGGCTCTGGAAACACCATATATTTT
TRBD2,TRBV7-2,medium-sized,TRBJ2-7,CASSPRLAGGPYEQYF,TGTGCCAGCAGCCCCAGACTAGCGGGGGGGCCCTACGAGCAGTACTTC
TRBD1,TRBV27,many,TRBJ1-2,CASGPQGKGGYTF,TGTGCCAGCGGCCCACAGGGGAAGGGTGGCTACACCTTC
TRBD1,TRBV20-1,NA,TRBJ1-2,CSAPDRDNGYTF,TGCAGTGCTCCCGACAGGGACAATGGCTACACCTTC
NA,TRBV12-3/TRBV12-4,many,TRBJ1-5,CASSQLNQPQHF,TGTGCCAGCAGTCAATTGAATCAGCCCCAGCATTTT
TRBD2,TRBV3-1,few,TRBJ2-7,CASSQAWGGEGEQYF,TGTGCCAGCAGCCAAGCCTGGGGAGGGGAGGGCGAGCAGTACTTC
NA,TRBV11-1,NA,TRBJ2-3,CASSLKTGADTQYF,TGTGCCAGCAGCCTGAAGACAGGAGCAGATACGCAGTATTTT
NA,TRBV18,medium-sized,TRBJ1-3,CASSPPGLSGNTIYF,TGTGCCAGCTCACCGCCGGGCCTCTCTGGAAACACCATATATTTT
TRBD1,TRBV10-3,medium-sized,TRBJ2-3,CAISGTGTTDTQYF,TGTGCCATCAGTGGGACAGGGACTACAGATACGCAGTATTTT
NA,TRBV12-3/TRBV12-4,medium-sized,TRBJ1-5,CASSSGTDLSPQPQHF,TGTGCCAGCAGTTCAGGCACCGATCTTTCCCCCCAGCCCCAGCATTTT
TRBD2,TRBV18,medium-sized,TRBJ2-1,CASSPTGGYNEQFF,TGTGCCAGCTCACCAACGGGGGGATACAATGAGCAGTTCTTC
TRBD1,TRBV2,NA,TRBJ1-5,CASQGAGQPQHF,TGTGCCAGTCAGGGGGCTGGGCAGCCCCAGCATTTT
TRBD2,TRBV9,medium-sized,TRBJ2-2,CASSVGRGGRTGELFF,TGTGCCAGCAGCGTAGGGCGGGGGGGCCGCACCGGGGAGCTGTTTTTT
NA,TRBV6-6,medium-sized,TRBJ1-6,CASRVRSGAVNSPLHF,TGTGCCAGCAGGGTACGCTCAGGTGCTGTTAATTCACCCCTCCACTTT
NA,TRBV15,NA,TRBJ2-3,CATSRPNWVSTDTQYF,TGTGCCACCAGCAGACCCAACTGGGTAAGCACAGATACGCAGTATTTT
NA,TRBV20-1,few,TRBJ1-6,CSARLDQYSPLHF,TGCAGTGCTAGACTGGACCAATATTCACCCCTCCACTTT
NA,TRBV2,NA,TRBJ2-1,CASSESYNEQFF,TGTGCCAGCAGTGAATCGTACAATGAGCAGTTCTTC
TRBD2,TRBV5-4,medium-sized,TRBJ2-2,CASSRLAGETGELFF,TGTGCCAGCAGTCGACTAGCGGGGGAAACCGGGGAGCTGTTTTTT
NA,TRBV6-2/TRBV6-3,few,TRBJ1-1,CAIAMGTEAFF,TGTGCCATCGCCATGGGGACTGAAGCTTTCTTT
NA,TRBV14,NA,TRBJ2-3,CASSHGDFLGGRTDTQYF,TGTGCCAGCAGCCACGGCGACTTTTTGGGGGGGCGCACAGATACGCAGTATTTT
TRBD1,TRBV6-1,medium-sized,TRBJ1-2,CASSELDRAGYGYTF,TGTGCCAGCAGTGAATTGGACAGGGCGGGCTATGGCTACACCTTC
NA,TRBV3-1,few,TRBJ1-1,CASSQGSGNTEAFF,TGTGCCAGCAGCCAAGGTAGTGGTAACACTGAAGCTTTCTTT
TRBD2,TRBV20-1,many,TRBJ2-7,CSARDTSGVSYEQYF,TGCAGTGCTAGAGATACTAGCGGGGTCTCCTACGAGCAGTACTTC